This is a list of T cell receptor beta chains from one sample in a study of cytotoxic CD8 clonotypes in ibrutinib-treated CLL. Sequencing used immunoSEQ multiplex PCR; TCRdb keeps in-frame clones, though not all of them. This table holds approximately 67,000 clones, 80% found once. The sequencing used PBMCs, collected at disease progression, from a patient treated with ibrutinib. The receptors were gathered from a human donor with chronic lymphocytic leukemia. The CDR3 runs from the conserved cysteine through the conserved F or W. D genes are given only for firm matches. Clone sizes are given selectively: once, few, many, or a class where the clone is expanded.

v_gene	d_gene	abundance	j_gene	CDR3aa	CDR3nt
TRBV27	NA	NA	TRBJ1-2	CASRPGRINYGYTF	TGTGCCAGCAGACCCGGACGAATCAACTATGGCTACACCTTC
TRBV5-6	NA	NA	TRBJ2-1	CASSLSLGYNNNEQFF	TGTGCCAGCAGCTTGTCGCTGGGGTACAATAACAATGAGCAGTTCTTC
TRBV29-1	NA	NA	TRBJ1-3	CSVAGVSSGNTIYF	TGCAGCGTTGCCGGCGTTAGCTCTGGAAACACCATATATTTT
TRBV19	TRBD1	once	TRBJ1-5	CASRAVTGPLRQPQHF	TGTGCCAGTAGAGCGGTGACAGGGCCTCTTCGGCAGCCCCAGCATTTT
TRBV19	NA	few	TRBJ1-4	CASSRHSATNEKLFF	TGTGCCAGTAGCAGACACAGTGCAACTAATGAAAAACTGTTTTTT
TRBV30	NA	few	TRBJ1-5	CAWRGDTHNQPQHF	TGTGCCTGGAGAGGGGACACCCATAATCAGCCCCAGCATTTT
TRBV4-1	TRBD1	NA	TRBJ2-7	CASSQAGTGNYEQYF	TGCGCCAGCAGCCAAGCCGGGACAGGGAATTACGAGCAGTACTTC
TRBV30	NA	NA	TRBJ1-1	CAWSVLSATVNTEAFF	TGTGCCTGGAGTGTACTTTCTGCGACAGTGAACACTGAAGCTTTCTTT
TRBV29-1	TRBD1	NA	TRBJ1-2	CSAWTGVNYGYTF	TGCAGCGCCTGGACAGGAGTTAACTATGGCTACACCTTC
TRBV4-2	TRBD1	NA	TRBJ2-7	CASSQGKDRYRYEQYF	TGTGCCAGCAGCCAAGGAAAGGACAGGTATAGGTACGAGCAGTACTTC
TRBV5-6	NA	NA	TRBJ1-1	CASSPLNGGNTEAFF	TGTGCCAGCAGCCCACTGAATGGGGGGAACACTGAAGCTTTCTTT
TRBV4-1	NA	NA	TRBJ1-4	CASSQDPQVFNEKLFF	TGCGCCAGCAGCCAAGACCCACAGGTCTTTAATGAAAAACTGTTTTTT
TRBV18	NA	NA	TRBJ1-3	CASSPPNSHSGNTIYF	TGTGCCAGCTCACCACCGAACAGCCACTCTGGAAACACCATATATTTT
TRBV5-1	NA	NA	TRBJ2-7	CASSPRAQGTGEQYF	TGCGCCAGCAGCCCGCGCGCTCAAGGGACTGGCGAGCAGTACTTC
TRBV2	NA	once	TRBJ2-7	CASSLAQGEQYF	TGTGCCAGCAGCTTGGCTCAGGGCGAGCAGTACTTC
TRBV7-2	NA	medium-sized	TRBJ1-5	CASSLMGLGNQPQHF	TGTGCCAGCAGCTTAATGGGGCTTGGCAATCAGCCCCAGCATTTT
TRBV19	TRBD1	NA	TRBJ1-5	CASRDRGRQPQHF	TGTGCCAGTCGAGACAGGGGGAGACAGCCCCAGCATTTT
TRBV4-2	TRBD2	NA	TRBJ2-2	CASSQSSGVTGELFF	TGTGCCAGCAGCCAATCTAGCGGAGTCACCGGGGAGCTGTTTTTT
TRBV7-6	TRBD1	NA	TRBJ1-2	CASSFRGPSQLSYGYTF	TGTGCCAGCAGCTTCAGGGGGCCTTCTCAATTATCCTATGGCTACACCTTC
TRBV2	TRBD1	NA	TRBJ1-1	CASSNDRDTEAFF	TGTGCCAGCAGTAACGACAGGGACACTGAAGCTTTCTTT
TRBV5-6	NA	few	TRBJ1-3	CASSLQGGNTIYF	TGTGCCAGCAGCTTACAGGGCGGGAACACCATATATTTT
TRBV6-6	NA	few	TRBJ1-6	CASSYSSRANSPLHF	TGTGCCAGCAGTTACTCCTCCAGGGCCAATTCACCCCTCCACTTT
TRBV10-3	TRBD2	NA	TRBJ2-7	CAMRTSGSYEQYF	TGTGCCATGCGGACTAGCGGGAGTTACGAGCAGTACTTC
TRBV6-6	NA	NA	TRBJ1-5	CASSPQTGNDQPQHF	TGTGCCAGCAGTCCCCAGACGGGGAACGATCAGCCCCAGCATTTT
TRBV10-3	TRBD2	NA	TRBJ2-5	CAISEPGLGEETQYF	TGTGCCATCAGTGAGCCGGGACTAGGGGAAGAGACCCAGTACTTC
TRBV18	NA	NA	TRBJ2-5	CASSPQSAELAETQYF	TGTGCCAGCTCACCACAATCCGCGGAACTCGCGGAGACCCAGTACTTC
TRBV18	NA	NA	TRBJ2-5	CASSPQETQYF	TGTGCCAGCTCACCCCAAGAGACCCAGTACTTC
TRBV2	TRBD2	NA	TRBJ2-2	CASSLTSGGPNTGELFF	TGTGCCAGCAGTCTGACTAGCGGGGGGCCCAACACCGGGGAGCTGTTTTTT
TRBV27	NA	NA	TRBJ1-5	CASSSAGGQPQHF	TGTGCCAGCAGTTCTGCAGGTGGACAGCCCCAGCATTTT
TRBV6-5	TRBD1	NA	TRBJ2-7	CASSYIWDSDYEQYF	TGTGCCAGCAGTTACATCTGGGACAGCGATTACGAGCAGTACTTC
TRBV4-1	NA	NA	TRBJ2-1	CASGSSVVGYNEQFF	TGCGCCAGCGGATCATCTGTAGTGGGATACAATGAGCAGTTCTTC
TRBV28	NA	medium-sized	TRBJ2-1	CASSLLRGNDEQFF	TGTGCCAGCAGTCTATTGAGAGGGAACGATGAGCAGTTCTTC
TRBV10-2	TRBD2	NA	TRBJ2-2	CASSTGLNTGELFF	TGCGCCAGCAGCACGGGACTAAACACCGGGGAGCTGTTTTTT
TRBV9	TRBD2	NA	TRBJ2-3	CASSSRLAGAADTQYF	TGTGCCAGCAGCTCTCGACTAGCGGGAGCCGCGGATACGCAGTATTTT
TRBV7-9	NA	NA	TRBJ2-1	CASSLASGVPYNEQFF	TGTGCCAGCAGCTTAGCGTCGGGAGTTCCCTACAATGAGCAGTTCTTC
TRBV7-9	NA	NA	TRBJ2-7	CASSSVREQYF	TGTGCCAGCAGCTCCGTTCGCGAGCAGTACTTC
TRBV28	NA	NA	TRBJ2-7	CASSGTAPYEQYF	TGTGCCAGCAGTGGGACGGCGCCCTACGAGCAGTACTTC
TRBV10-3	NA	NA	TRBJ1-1	CAISAEQGDTEAFF	TGTGCCATCAGTGCTGAACAGGGCGATACTGAAGCTTTCTTT
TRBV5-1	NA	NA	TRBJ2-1	CASSSGQAYNEQFF	TGCGCCAGCAGCTCGGGACAAGCTTACAATGAGCAGTTCTTC